The clone carrying this TCR beta chain was detected only a few times. Its specificity is not known. Primers included in the PCR were 60 Vbeta and 13 Jbeta primers. The table came from immunoSEQ multiplex PCR; TCRdb's copy has only in-frame clones and leaves some out. The sample consists of fewer than 200,000 clones, 75% of them appearing once. The germline V gene has CDR1 SGHTA and CDR2 FQGNSA. V trimming: 5 bases; J trimming: 4 bases; junction bases outside the gene matches: 8. This CDR3 contains 15 residues. This sample is part of a study of cytomegalovirus exposure and HLA in healthy donors. Study-wide results and caveats: Across HLA loci, a later analysis found differing TCR association rates, with DRB1 most and HLA-C fewest.

The sequenced sample consisted of PBMCs. This receptor was identified in a female donor in good health and CMV-seronegative. The chain links TRBV7-2 to TRBJ2-1; 7 nucleotides match TRBD1. CDR3: CASSPSPGQYNEQFF. CDR3 bases: TGTGCCAGCAGCCCGTCGCCGGGACAGTACAATGAGCAGTTCTTC. Full variable domain (outside the CDR3, taken from reference TRBV7-2 and TRBJ2-1): GAGVSQSPSNKVTEKGKDVELRCDPISGHTALYWYRQSLGQGLEFLIYFQGNSAPDKSGLPSDRFSAERTGGSVSTLTIQRTQQEDSAVYLCASSPSPGQYNEQFFGPGTRLTVL.